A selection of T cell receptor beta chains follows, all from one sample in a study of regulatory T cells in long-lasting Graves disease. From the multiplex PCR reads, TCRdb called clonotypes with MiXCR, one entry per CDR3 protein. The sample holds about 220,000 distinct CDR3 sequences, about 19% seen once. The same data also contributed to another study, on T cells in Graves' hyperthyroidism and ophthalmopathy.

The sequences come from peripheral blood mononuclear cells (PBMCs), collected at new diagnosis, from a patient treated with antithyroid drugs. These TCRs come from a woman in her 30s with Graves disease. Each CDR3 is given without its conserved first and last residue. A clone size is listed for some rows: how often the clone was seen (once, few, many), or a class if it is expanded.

ASSYGTGGQPQH,-,TRBV13,12,TRBJ1-5
ASSEAGGTLAYEQY,many,TRBV6-2/TRBV6-3,14,TRBJ2-7
ASGLVLGASTEAF,many,TRBV12-5,13,TRBJ1-1
ASSLGTSLRTDTQY,many,TRBV6-2/TRBV6-3,14,TRBJ2-3
ASSLYRTGELF,few,TRBV5-1,11,TRBJ2-2
ASSYTSSQGVLGYT,-,TRBV19,14,TRBJ1-2
ATSDLKGYEQY,-,TRBV24-1,11,TRBJ2-7
ACTALSYNEQF,-,TRBV30,11,TRBJ2-1
ASSRILSGGAVSYEQY,-,TRBV4-1,16,TRBJ2-7
ASTGGRSTNEKLF,many,TRBV2,13,TRBJ1-4
ASRQTSGVYNEQF,once,TRBV6-1,13,TRBJ2-1
ASSPTGTSGRGSYNEQF,few,TRBV5-4,17,TRBJ2-1
ASSEDLAGGGETQY,many,TRBV2,14,TRBJ2-5
ASSIEGQGYEQY,many,TRBV19,12,TRBJ2-7
ASSTATSGAAGTDTQY,many,TRBV12-3/TRBV12-4,16,TRBJ2-3
ASSQAITGTAYGYT,many,TRBV3-1,14,TRBJ1-2
ASSRAGENEQF,many,TRBV7-9,11,TRBJ2-1
ASSPSGAGSYNEQF,many,TRBV7-8,14,TRBJ2-1
SARTSRDRAYEQY,-,TRBV20-1,13,TRBJ2-7
ASCREGRTDTQY,many,TRBV2,12,TRBJ2-3
ASSKPQGHYGYT,-,TRBV28,12,TRBJ1-2
ASSSSNRVTEAF,many,TRBV12-3/TRBV12-4,12,TRBJ1-1
ASSPGLPSEQF,many,TRBV28,11,TRBJ2-1
ASSLVTGGGDEQY,many,TRBV5-1,13,TRBJ2-7
ASSLSAQRSVPQH,many,TRBV27,13,TRBJ1-5
ATSREQGANYGYT,-,TRBV15,13,TRBJ1-2
ASSIGGTAFNSNQPQH,-,TRBV19,16,TRBJ1-5
SARDKGQVRQPQH,many,TRBV20-1,13,TRBJ1-5
ASRQTPRVWDEQF,many,TRBV10-2,13,TRBJ2-1
ASSLFEQSPLH,many,TRBV28,11,TRBJ1-6
ASSLGRGGLRTDTQY,many,TRBV13,15,TRBJ2-3
ASSFGTETYGNTIY,many,TRBV28,14,TRBJ1-3
AWSEDPTYEQY,many,TRBV30,11,TRBJ2-7
ASSYSVGQLNIQY,many,TRBV6-5,13,TRBJ2-4
ASSFQDRGVGANVLT,-,TRBV28,15,TRBJ2-6
ASVLAGVTEQF,-,TRBV7-2,11,TRBJ2-1
ASSWDSLPTGELF,few,TRBV5-1,13,TRBJ2-2
ASTQVNSNQPQH,-,TRBV19,12,TRBJ1-5
ASSLDVSNYGYT,many,TRBV7-9,12,TRBJ1-2